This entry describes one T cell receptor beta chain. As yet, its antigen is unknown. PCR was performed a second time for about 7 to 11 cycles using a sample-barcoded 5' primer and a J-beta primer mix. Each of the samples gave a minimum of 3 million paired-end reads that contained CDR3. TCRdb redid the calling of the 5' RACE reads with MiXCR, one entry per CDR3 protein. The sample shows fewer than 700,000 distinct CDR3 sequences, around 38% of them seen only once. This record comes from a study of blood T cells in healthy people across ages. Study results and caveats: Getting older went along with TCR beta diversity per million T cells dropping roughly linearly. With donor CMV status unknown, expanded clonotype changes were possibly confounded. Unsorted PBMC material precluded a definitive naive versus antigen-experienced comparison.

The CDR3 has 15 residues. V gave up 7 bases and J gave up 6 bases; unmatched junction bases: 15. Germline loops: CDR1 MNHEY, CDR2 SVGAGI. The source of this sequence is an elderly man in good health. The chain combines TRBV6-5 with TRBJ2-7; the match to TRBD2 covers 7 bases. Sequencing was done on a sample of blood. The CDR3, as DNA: TGTGCCAGCACCCCCCAGCAGGGCGGGAGTGGCGAGCAGTACTTC. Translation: CASTPQQGGSGEQYF.